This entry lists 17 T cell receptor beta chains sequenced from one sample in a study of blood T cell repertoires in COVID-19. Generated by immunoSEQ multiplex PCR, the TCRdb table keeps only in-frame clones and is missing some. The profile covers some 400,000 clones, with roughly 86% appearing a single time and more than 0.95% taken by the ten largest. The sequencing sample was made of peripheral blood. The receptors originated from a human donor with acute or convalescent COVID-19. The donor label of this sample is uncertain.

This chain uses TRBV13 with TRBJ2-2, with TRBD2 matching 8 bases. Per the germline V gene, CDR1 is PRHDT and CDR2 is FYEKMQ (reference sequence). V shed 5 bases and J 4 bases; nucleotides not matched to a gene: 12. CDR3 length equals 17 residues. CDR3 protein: CASSTGGLAGPTGELFF. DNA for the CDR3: TGTGCCAGCAGCACTGGAGGCTTAGCGGGGCCCACCGGGGAGCTGTTTTTT.

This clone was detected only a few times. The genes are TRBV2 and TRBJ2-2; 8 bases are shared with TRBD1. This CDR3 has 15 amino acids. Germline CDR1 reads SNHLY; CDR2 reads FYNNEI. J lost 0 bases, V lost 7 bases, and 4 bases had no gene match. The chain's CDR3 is CASNVQGANTGELFF. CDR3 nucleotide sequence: TGTGCCAGCAATGTACAGGGGGCGAACACCGGGGAGCTGTTTTTT.

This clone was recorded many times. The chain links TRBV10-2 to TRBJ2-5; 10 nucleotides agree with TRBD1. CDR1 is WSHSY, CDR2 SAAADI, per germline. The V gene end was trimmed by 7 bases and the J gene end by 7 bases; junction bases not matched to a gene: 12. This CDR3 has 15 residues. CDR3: CASTSDRGDLRTQYF. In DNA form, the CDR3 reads TGCGCCAGCACCTCGGACAGGGGGGACTTACGGACCCAGTACTTC.

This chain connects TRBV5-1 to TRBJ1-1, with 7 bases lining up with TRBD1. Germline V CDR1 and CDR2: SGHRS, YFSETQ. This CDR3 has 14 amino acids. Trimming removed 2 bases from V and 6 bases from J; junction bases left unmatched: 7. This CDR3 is CASSFGRQGPEAFF. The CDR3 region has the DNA TGCGCCAGCAGCTTTGGGCGACAGGGCCCTGAAGCTTTCTTT.

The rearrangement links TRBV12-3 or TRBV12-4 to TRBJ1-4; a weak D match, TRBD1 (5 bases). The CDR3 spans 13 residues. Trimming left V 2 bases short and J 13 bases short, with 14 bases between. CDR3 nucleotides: TGTGCCAGCAGTTTATGGGGCCCTAAGGGACTGTTTTTT. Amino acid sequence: CASSLWGPKGLFF.

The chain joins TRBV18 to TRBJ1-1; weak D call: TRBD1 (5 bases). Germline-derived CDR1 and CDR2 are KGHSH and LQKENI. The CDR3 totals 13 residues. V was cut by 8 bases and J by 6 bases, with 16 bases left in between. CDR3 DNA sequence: TGTGCCAGCCAACAGGCATTAGAGGCTGAAGCTTTCTTT. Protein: CASQQALEAEAFF.

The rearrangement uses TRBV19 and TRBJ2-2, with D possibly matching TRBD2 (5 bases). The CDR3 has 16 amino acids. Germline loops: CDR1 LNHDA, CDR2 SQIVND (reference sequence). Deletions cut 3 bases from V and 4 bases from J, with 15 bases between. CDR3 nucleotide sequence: TGTGCCAGTAGTATCCCTCGGAGCGGTATCACCGGGGAGCTGTTTTTT. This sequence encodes CASSIPRSGITGELFF.

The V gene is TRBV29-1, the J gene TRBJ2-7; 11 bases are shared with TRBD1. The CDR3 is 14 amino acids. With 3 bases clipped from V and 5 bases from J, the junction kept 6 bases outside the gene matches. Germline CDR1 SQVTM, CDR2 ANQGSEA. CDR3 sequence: CSVDRDRGSNEQYF. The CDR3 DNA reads TGCAGCGTTGATAGGGACAGGGGGTCCAACGAGCAGTACTTC.

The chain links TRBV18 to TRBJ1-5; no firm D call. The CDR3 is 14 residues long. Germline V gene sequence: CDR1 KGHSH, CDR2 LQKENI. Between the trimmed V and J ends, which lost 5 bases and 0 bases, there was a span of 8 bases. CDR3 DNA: TGTGCCAGCTCAGGAGTCTATAGCAATCAGCCCCAGCATTTT. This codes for CASSGVYSNQPQHF.

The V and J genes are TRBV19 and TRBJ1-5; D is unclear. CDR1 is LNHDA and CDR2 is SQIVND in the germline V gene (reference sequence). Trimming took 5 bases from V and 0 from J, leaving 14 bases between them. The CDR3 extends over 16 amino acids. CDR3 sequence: CASSPQGGYSNQPQHF. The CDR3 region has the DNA TGTGCCAGTAGTCCGCAAGGCGGGTATAGCAATCAGCCCCAGCATTTT.

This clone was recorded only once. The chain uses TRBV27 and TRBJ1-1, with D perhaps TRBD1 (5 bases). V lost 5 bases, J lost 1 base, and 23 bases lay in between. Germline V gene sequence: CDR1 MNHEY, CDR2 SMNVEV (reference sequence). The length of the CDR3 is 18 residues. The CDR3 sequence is CASSMARWRGRENTEAFF. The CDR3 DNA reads TGTGCCAGCAGTATGGCCCGATGGCGGGGACGGGAGAACACTGAAGCTTTCTTT.

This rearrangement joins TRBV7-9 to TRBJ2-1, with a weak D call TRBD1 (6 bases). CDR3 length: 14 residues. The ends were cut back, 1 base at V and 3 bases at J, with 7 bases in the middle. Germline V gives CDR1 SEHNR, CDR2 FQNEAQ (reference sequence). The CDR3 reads CASSLEQGYNEQFF. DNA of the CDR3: TGTGCCAGCAGCTTAGAACAGGGCTACAATGAGCAGTTCTTC. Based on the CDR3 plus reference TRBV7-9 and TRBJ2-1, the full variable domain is DTGVSQNPRHKITKRGQNVTFRCDPISEHNRLYWYRQTLGQGPEFLTYFQNEAQLEKSRLLSDRFSAERPKGSFSTLEIQRTEQGDSAMYLCASSLEQGYNEQFFGPGTRLTVL.

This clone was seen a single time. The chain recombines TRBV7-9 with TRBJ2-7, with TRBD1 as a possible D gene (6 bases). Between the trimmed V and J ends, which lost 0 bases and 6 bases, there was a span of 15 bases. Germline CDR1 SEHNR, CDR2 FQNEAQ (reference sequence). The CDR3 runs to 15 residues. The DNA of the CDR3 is TGTGCCAGCAGCTTAGCGCTAGGGTCAGGGGCCGAGCAGTACTTC. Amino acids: CASSLALGSGAEQYF. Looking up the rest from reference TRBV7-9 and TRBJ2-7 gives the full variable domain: DTGVSQNPRHKITKRGQNVTFRCDPISEHNRLYWYRQTLGQGPEFLTYFQNEAQLEKSRLLSDRFSAERPKGSFSTLEIQRTEQGDSAMYLCASSLALGSGAEQYFGPGTRLTVT.

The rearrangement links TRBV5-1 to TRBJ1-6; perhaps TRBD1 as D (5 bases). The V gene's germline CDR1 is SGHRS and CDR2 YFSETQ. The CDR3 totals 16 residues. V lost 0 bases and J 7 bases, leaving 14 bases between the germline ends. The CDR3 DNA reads TGCGCCAGCAGCTTGGCCGCCCGACAGACAAATTCACCCCTCCACTTT. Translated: CASSLAARQTNSPLHF.

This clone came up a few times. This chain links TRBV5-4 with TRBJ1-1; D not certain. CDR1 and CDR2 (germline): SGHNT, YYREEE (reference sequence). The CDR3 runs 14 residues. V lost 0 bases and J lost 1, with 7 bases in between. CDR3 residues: CASSLGVPNTEAFF. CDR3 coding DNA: TGTGCCAGCAGCTTGGGCGTCCCGAACACTGAAGCTTTCTTT.

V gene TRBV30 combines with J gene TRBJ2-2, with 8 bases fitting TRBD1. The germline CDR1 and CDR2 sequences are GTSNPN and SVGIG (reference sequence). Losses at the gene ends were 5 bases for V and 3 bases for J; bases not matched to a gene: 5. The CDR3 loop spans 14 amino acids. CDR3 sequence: CAWDRGKDTGELFF. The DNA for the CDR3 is TGTGCCTGGGACAGGGGAAAAGACACCGGGGAGCTGTTTTTT. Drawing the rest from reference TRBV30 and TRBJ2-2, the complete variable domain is SQTIHQWPATLVQPVGSPLSLECTVEGTSNPNLYWYRQAAGRGLQLLFYSVGIGQISSEVPQNLSASRPQDRQFILSSKKLLLSDSGFYLCAWDRGKDTGELFFGEGSRLTVL.

The CDR3 is CASSSRLAGGTGELFF. As DNA, the CDR3 is TGTGCCAGTAGTTCAAGACTAGCGGGGGGCACCGGGGAGCTGTTTTTT. The chain has TRBV19 and TRBJ2-2, with TRBD2 matching over 13 bases. The CDR3 loop spans 16 amino acids. Germline CDR1 is LNHDA and CDR2 is SQIVND (reference sequence). The trim removed 5 bases at V and 4 bases at J, leaving 4 bases unmatched.